One sample yielded the 27 T cell receptor beta chains listed below, sequenced in a study of blood T cells in healthy people across ages. For the second PCR, which ran for about 7 to 12 cycles, a sample-barcoded 5' primer and a J-beta primer mix were used. TCRdb analysed the 5' RACE reads with MiXCR anew, one entry per CDR3 protein. The table shows 730,000 or so distinct CDR3 sequences, with less than 45% occurring only once. Specimen: blood. All receptors derive from a man older than 75 in good health.

On this clonotype: At one boundary the junction diverges from the germline segment, which might be a read error. This sequence joins TRBV7-2 and TRBJ1-1; maybe TRBD1 (6 bases). The CDR3 is made up of 15 amino acids. Germline assignment: CDR1 SGHTA and CDR2 FQGNSA. CDR3 loop: CASNLGGARYTEAFF. The CDR3, as DNA: TGTGCCAGCAACTTAGGGGGGGCGCGTTACACTGAAGCTTTCTTT. Full variable domain (rest looked up from reference TRBV7-2 and TRBJ1-1): GAGVSQSPSNKVTEKGKDVELRCDPISGHTALYWYRQSLGQGLEFLIYFQGNSAPDKSGLPSDRFSAERTGGSVSTLTIQRTQQEDSAVYLCASNLGGARYTEAFFGQGTRLTVV.

At least ten counts were recorded for this clonotype. The V call is TRBV29-1, the J call TRBJ2-7; no clear D. V shed 7 bases and J shed 4 bases, with 26 bases lying between them. Germline V CDR1 and CDR2: SQVTM, ANQGSEA. The CDR3 runs to 16 residues. CDR3 protein: CSAVKVKVKGPYEQYF. For the CDR3, the DNA is TGCAGCGCTGTCAAAGTAAAGGTAAAGGGCCCTTACGAGCAGTACTTC.

This clonotype was observed a handful of times. The chain links TRBV6-2 or TRBV6-3 to TRBJ2-7; possibly TRBD2 for D (7 bases). Trimming removed 6 bases at V and 5 bases at J, with 20 bases between. The germline gives CDR1 MNHEY, CDR2 SVGEGT. The length of the CDR3 is 15 residues. CDR3 region: CASSVHRGAGDEQYF. CDR3 DNA sequence: TGTGCCAGCAGCGTCCACCGGGGGGCCGGGGACGAGCAGTACTTC.

The chain couples TRBV7-2 to TRBJ2-5, with no clear D. The CDR3 runs 14 residues. Germline V lookup: CDR1 SGHTA, CDR2 FQGNSA. The V gene lost 2 bases and the J gene lost 11 bases, with 18 bases spanning the gap. CDR3: CASSLTVSRNEQYF. The CDR3 bases are TGTGCCAGCAGCTTAACTGTTTCCCGTAATGAGCAGTACTTC.

The chain links TRBV27 to TRBJ2-3; 10 bases match TRBD2. Germline lookup yields CDR1 MNHEY and CDR2 SMNVEV (reference sequence). This CDR3 has 20 amino acids. The V segment lost 7 bases and the J segment 0 bases; nucleotides outside the gene matches: 19. CDR3 DNA sequence: TGTGCCAGCAAACAGGCCCCACGAGCGGGGGGGACAATTAGCACAGATACGCAGTATTTT. Residues: CASKQAPRAGGTISTDTQYF.

In nucleotides, the CDR3 is TGTGCCAGCAGCAAAGCGCGGCAGGGAGGGTCACCCCTCCACTTT. Protein sequence: CASSKARQGGSPLHF. This chain links TRBV21-1 with TRBJ1-6. TRBV21-1 is termed a pseudogene. The CDR3 is 15 amino acids.

This chain connects TRBV21-1 to TRBJ2-1; whether TRBD2, the table's D call, matches the DNA was not checked. TRBV21-1 is reported as a pseudogene. The CDR3 is 16 amino acids. Here the CDR3 reads CASSKPHQRDGETQFF. CDR3 in DNA: TGTGCCAGCAGCAAACCTCACCAGCGGGATGGGGAGACCCAGTTCTTC.

This chain uses TRBV7-3 with TRBJ2-5; D is perhaps TRBD1 (6 bases). The CDR3 covers 12 residues. V gave up 5 bases and J gave up 11 bases, with 15 bases separating them. The germline V gene has CDR1 SGHTA and CDR2 FQGTGA. This chain's CDR3 is CASSADRNEQYF. As DNA, the CDR3 is TGTGCCAGCAGCGCCGACAGGAATGAGCAGTACTTC.

On this clonotype itself: One junction end does not reproduce the germline sequence, and a read error may be involved. The CDR3 region is CAGSRLAGVNEQYF. The CDR3 DNA sequence: TGTGCCGGCAGTCGGCTAGCGGGAGTCAATGAGCAGTACTTC. The rearrangement links TRBV6-2 or TRBV6-3 to TRBJ2-7; 10 nucleotides agree with TRBD2. The CDR3 is 14 residues long. The germline gives CDR1 MNHEY, CDR2 SVGEGT.

This clonotype was detected only a few times. V is TRBV7-9 and J is TRBJ2-5; 8 positions agree with TRBD2. The V gene end was trimmed by 1 base and the J gene end by 3 bases; junction bases not matched to a gene: 1. The germline gives CDR1 SEHNR, CDR2 FQNEAQ (reference sequence). The CDR3 covers 14 residues. In DNA form, the CDR3 reads TGTGCCAGCAGCTTAGTTAGCGGGAAAGAGACCCAGTACTTC. It codes for CASSLVSGKETQYF.

The chain carries TRBV7-6 and TRBJ2-2; 12 nucleotides match TRBD2. J was trimmed by 2 bases and V by 7 bases; bases with no gene match: 2. Germline V lookup: CDR1 SGHVS, CDR2 FNYEAQ. CDR3 size: 15 residues. The CDR3 coding sequence is TGTGCCAGCACCGGACTAGCGGGAAACACCGGGGAGCTGTTTTTT. Protein sequence: CASTGLAGNTGELFF.

In this sample, this clonotype turned up many times. The chain's CDR3 is CASSYRGTGKGYEQYF. The CDR3 bases are TGTGCCAGCAGTTACCGCGGGACAGGTAAAGGGTACGAGCAGTACTTC. The chain links TRBV6-2 or TRBV6-3 to TRBJ2-7; 8 nucleotides match TRBD1. This CDR3 spans 16 amino acids. V shed 2 bases and J 4 bases; nucleotides not matched to a gene: 10. Per germline, CDR1 MNHEY and CDR2 SVGEGT.

There are a few counts of this clonotype. The chain joins TRBV27 to TRBJ1-2; D remains unclear. V lost 4 bases and J lost 1, with 7 bases in between. The CDR3 is 13 residues long. Looked up from germline, CDR1 is MNHEY and CDR2 is SMNVEV (reference sequence). CDR3 sequence reads: CASSYGNNYGYTF. CDR3 bases: TGTGCCAGCAGTTACGGGAATAACTATGGCTACACCTTC.

This chain links TRBV10-3 with TRBJ2-1; 7 nucleotides agree with TRBD1. The CDR3 is 14 amino acids. Unmatched junction bases numbered 2, after V lost 0 bases and J lost 6 bases. Germline values: CDR1 ENHRY, CDR2 SYGVKD. The CDR3 reads CAISESSGGNEQFF. The CDR3 DNA reads TGTGCCATCAGTGAGTCCTCAGGGGGCAATGAGCAGTTCTTC.

This clonotype was counted only a few times. The chain is built from TRBV6-5 and TRBJ1-1; 9 nucleotides align to TRBD1. This CDR3 contains 13 residues. J gave up 0 bases and V 8 bases, and 1 base lay outside the gene matches. From germline, CDR1 is MNHEY and CDR2 SVGAGI. CDR3 coding DNA: TGTGCCAGCGGGACAGGGATGAACACTGAAGCTTTCTTT. Amino acid sequence: CASGTGMNTEAFF.

V gene TRBV7-2 combines with J gene TRBJ1-4; perhaps TRBD1 as D (5 bases). V gave up 5 bases and J gave up 0 bases, with 13 bases separating them. Germline V gene lookup returns CDR1 SGHTA and CDR2 FQGNSA. There are 16 residues in the CDR3. The CDR3 bases are TGTGCCAGCAGCCGGGACGGCCAAACAACTAATGAAAAACTGTTTTTT. It translates to CASSRDGQTTNEKLFF.

The chain employs TRBV6-2 or TRBV6-3 and TRBJ1-4; 10 bases agree with TRBD1. With V trimmed by 6 bases and J by 8 bases, 6 bases remained unmatched. Per the germline V gene, CDR1 is MNHEY and CDR2 is SVGEGT. The CDR3 runs 14 residues. This chain's CDR3 is CASRRGTGEEKLFF. CDR3 DNA: TGTGCCAGCAGACGCGGGACAGGGGAAGAAAAACTGTTTTTT.

This clonotype was detected only a few times. This may arise from a read error, as a much more abundant clone is one base away. CDR3 region: CSGGHSETQYF. The CDR3 DNA reads TGCAGCGGAGGCCACAGCGAGACCCAGTACTTC. This chain connects TRBV29-1 to TRBJ2-5; no reliable D call. Germline CDR1 SQVTM, CDR2 ANQGSEA. This CDR3 region has 11 residues. V dropped 7 bases and J dropped 5 bases, with 11 bases sitting between them.

A remark on this clonotype: This may stem from a read error, because a much larger clone lies one nucleotide away. J is TRBJ2-1 and V is TRBV11-2; 7 bases are shared with TRBD2. This CDR3 region has 15 residues. Germline V gene sequence: CDR1 SGHAT, CDR2 FQNNGV. V shed 0 bases, J shed 1 base, and the junction held 0 bases outside the gene matches. CDR3 sequence reads: CASSLELASYNEQFF. The CDR3 region has the DNA TGTGCCAGCAGCTTAGAACTAGCGTCCTACAATGAGCAGTTCTTC.

J is TRBJ2-6 and V is TRBV7-6; TRBD2 is a possible D gene (5 bases). Trimming left V 2 bases short and J 11 bases short, with 13 bases between. The length of the CDR3 is 14 residues. Germline values: CDR1 SGHVS, CDR2 FNYEAQ. The CDR3 sequence is CASSLNPDGDVLTF. The CDR3 coding sequence is TGTGCCAGCAGCTTAAATCCGGACGGGGACGTCCTGACTTTC.

This clonotype was counted a few times. The rearrangement uses TRBV2 and TRBJ2-1; no definite D call. Germline V gene lookup returns CDR1 SNHLY and CDR2 FYNNEI. The CDR3 consists of 10 residues. V was trimmed by 2 bases and J by 13 bases, leaving 6 bases between them. DNA for the CDR3: TGTGCCAGCAGTGAATACCGACAGTTCTTC. It is translated as CASSEYRQFF.

The genes are TRBV2 and TRBJ2-7, with 7 nucleotides matching TRBD1. J lost 2 bases, V lost 6 bases, and 25 bases had no gene match. There are 20 residues in the CDR3. Germline V gene lookup returns CDR1 SNHLY and CDR2 FYNNEI. The CDR3 is CASRYEIKPGQTTETYEQYF. The DNA for the CDR3 is TGTGCCAGCAGATACGAAATTAAACCGGGACAGACCACCGAAACCTACGAGCAGTACTTC.

This clonotype was seen a handful of times. The chain is built from TRBV6-1 and TRBJ2-5; a possible D gene is TRBD1 (6 bases). Germline V gives CDR1 MNHNS, CDR2 SASEGT. Trimming left V 6 bases short and J 1 base short, with 21 bases between. This CDR3 region has 17 residues. The CDR3 region has the DNA TGTGCCAGCAGAACTGACCGGGACACACTCCTCCAAGAGACCCAGTACTTC. Amino acid sequence: CASRTDRDTLLQETQYF.

This clonotype was found a few times. V and J are TRBV6-5 and TRBJ1-6; 9 bases agree with TRBD1. J lost 11 bases, V lost 6 bases, and 8 bases had no gene match. The germline gives CDR1 MNHEY, CDR2 SVGAGI. The CDR3 consists of 14 residues. This CDR3 reads CASRQGQGRAPLHF. The CDR3 bases are TGTGCCAGCAGACAGGGACAGGGAAGGGCACCCCTCCACTTT.

The rearrangement links TRBV2 to TRBJ2-4, with no clear D. CDR1 is SNHLY and CDR2 is FYNNEI in the germline V gene. Trimming left V 2 bases short and J 0 bases short, with 14 bases between. The CDR3 spans 17 residues. The CDR3 loop reads CASSESGREVAKNIQYF. In nucleotides, the CDR3 is TGTGCCAGCAGTGAATCTGGACGTGAAGTAGCCAAAAACATTCAGTACTTC. Filled out from reference TRBV2 and TRBJ2-4, the complete variable domain reads EPEVTQTPSHQVTQMGQEVILRCVPISNHLYFYWYRQILGQKVEFLVSFYNNEISEKSEIFDDQFSVERPDGSNFTLKIRSTKLEDSAMYFCASSESGREVAKNIQYFGAGTRLSVL.

The chain recombines TRBV20-1 with TRBJ2-7; 8 nucleotides line up with TRBD1. The CDR3 sequence is 15 residues long. V was clipped by 3 bases and J by 4 bases; unmatched bases: 11. Germline values: CDR1 DFQATT, CDR2 SNEGSKA (reference sequence). CDR3 DNA sequence: TGCAGTGCTAGGAGCGGACAGGGCCTTTCTTACGAGCAGTACTTC. Protein: CSARSGQGLSYEQYF.

This clonotype has only one observation. The rearrangement links TRBV4-3 to TRBJ2-5; a possible D gene is TRBD1 (5 bases). CDR1 LGHNA and CDR2 YSLEER come from the germline V gene. The CDR3 spans 16 residues. The V end was cut by 0 bases, the J end by 3 bases, with 14 bases between. CDR3 protein: CASSQDRGVREETQYF. The CDR3 DNA reads TGCGCCAGCAGCCAAGATAGGGGTGTCCGGGAAGAGACCCAGTACTTC.